The entry below gives a single T cell receptor (beta chain) sequence along with its context. The sample is drawn from a study of shared clonotypes between healthy human individuals. Trimming at V came to 2 bases and at J to 8 bases, leaving 7 bases not matched to a gene. CDR1 is MNHNS and CDR2 is SASEGT in the germline V gene. The CDR3 is made up of 15 amino acids. The data were produced by immunoSEQ multiplex PCR, yet TCRdb's version contains in-frame clones alone and is incomplete. The sample records about 1.1 million clones, 60% to 85% being singletons. The receptor was derived from a man aged 18 to 29 in good health. Some clones in this sample may be carry-over from other donors' samples. This chain joins TRBV6-1 and TRBJ1-2; 11 bases are a match to TRBD1. The sequenced sample was memory CD4+ T cells from PBMCs. Subset reported: CD45RA-negative fraction. CDR3 sequence (DNA): TGTGCCAGCAGTGAACTAGGGACAGGGGGTAGAGGCTACACCTTC. Its protein product is CASSELGTGGRGYTF.